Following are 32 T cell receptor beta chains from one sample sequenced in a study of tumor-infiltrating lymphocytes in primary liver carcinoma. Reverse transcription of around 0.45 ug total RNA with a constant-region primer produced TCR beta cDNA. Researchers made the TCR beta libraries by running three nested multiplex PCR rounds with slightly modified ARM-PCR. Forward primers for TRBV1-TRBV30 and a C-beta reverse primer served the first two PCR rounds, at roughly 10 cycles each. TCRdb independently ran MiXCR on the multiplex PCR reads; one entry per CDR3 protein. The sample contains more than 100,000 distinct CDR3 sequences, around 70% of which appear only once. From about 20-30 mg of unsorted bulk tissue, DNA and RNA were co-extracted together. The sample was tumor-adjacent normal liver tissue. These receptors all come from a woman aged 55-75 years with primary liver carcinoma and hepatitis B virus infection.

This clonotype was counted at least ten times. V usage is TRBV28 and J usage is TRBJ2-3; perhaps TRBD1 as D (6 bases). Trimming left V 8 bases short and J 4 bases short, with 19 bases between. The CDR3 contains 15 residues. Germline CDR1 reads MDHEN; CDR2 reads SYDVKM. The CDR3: CASSSRPGAPDTQYF. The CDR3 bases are TGTGCCAGCTCCTCCCGCCCAGGGGCTCCAGATACGCAGTATTTT.

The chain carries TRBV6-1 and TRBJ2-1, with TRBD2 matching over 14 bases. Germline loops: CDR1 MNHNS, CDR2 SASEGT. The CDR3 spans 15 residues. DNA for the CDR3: TGTGAAAGCAGTGGACTAGCGGGAGGTACTGGTGAGCAGTTCTTC. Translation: CESSGLAGGTGEQFF.

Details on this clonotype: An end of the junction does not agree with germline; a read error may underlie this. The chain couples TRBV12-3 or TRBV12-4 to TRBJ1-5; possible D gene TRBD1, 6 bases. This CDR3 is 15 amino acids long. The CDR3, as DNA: TGTGCCAACAGTCCGACAGGCAATGGCAATCAGCCCCAGCATTTT. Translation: CANSPTGNGNQPQHF.

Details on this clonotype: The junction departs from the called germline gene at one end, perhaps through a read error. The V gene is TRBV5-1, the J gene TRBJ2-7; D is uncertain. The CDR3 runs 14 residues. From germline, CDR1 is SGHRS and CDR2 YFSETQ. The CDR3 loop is CAGSLGISLYEQYF. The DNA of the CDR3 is TGCGCCGGCAGCTTGGGGATTAGCCTCTACGAGCAGTACTTC.

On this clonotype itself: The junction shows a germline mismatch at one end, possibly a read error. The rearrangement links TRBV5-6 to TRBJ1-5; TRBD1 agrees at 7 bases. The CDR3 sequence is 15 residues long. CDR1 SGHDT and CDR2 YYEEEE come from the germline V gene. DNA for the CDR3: TGTGCCAGCAGCGCCGGGACAGCTAAAGGTCAGCCCCAGCAATTT. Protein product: CASSAGTAKGQPQQF. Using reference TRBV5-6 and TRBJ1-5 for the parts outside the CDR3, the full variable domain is DAGVTQSPTHLIKTRGQQVTLRCSPKSGHDTVSWYQQALGQGPQFIFQYYEEEERQRGNFPDRFSGHQFPNYSSELNVNALLLGDSALYLCASSAGTAKGQPQQFGDGTRLSIL.

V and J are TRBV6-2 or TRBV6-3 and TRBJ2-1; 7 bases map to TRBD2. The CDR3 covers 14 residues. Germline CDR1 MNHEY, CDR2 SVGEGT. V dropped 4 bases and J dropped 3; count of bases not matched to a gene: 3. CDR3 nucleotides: TGTGCCAGCAGTTGGGAGGGGTACTACAATGAGCAGTTCTTC. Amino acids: CASSWEGYYNEQFF.

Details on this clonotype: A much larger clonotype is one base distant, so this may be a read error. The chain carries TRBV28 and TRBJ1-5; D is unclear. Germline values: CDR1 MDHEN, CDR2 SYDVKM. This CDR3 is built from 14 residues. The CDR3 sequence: CASSLAAGNQSQHF. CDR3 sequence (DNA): TGTGCCAGCAGTTTGGCAGCGGGGAATCAGTCCCAGCATTTT. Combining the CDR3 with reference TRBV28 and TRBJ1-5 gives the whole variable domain DVKVTQSSRYLVKRTGEKVFLECVQDMDHENMFWYRQDPGLGLRLIYFSYDVKMKEKGDIPEGYSVSREKKERFSLILESASTNQTSMYLCASSLAAGNQSQHFGDGTRLSIL.

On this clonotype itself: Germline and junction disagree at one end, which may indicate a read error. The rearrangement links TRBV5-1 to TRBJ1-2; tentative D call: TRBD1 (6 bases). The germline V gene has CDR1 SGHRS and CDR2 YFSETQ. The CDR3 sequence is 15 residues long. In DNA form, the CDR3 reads TGCGCCAGCAGCGACTTGTTGGGACACAACTATGACTACATCTTC. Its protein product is CASSDLLGHNYDYIF.

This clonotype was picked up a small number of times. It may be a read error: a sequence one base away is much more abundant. CDR3 in DNA: TGTGCCAACAGATCCGGGACAGGGGGTTGGGAAGCTTTCTTT. Its protein is CANRSGTGGWEAFF. J is TRBJ1-1 and V is TRBV6-5; 11 bases line up with TRBD1. Germline V lookup: CDR1 MNHEY, CDR2 SVGAGI. The CDR3 is 14 residues long. V dropped 10 bases and J dropped 8; count of bases not matched to a gene: 12.

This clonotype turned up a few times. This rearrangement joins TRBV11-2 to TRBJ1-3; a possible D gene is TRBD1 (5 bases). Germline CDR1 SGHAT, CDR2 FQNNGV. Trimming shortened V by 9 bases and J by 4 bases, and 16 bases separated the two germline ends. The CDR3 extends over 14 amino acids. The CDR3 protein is CARSHGAGGNTIYF. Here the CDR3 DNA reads TGTGCCAGGAGCCACGGGGCGGGCGGAAACACCATATATTTT.

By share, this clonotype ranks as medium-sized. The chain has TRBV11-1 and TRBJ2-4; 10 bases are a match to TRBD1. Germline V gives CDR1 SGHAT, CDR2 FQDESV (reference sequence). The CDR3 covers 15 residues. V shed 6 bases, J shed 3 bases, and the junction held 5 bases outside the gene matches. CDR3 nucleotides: TGTGCCAGCAGGAGAGGACAGGGGGACAAAAACATTCAGTACTTC. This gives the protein CASRRGQGDKNIQYF.

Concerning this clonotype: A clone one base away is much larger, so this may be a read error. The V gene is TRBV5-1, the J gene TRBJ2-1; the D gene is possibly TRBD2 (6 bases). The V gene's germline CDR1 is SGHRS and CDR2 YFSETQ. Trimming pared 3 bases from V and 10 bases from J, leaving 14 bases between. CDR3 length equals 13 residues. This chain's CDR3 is CASSSRVREEQFF. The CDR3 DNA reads TGCGCCAGCAGCTCACGAGTGCGGGAAGAGCAGTTCTTC.

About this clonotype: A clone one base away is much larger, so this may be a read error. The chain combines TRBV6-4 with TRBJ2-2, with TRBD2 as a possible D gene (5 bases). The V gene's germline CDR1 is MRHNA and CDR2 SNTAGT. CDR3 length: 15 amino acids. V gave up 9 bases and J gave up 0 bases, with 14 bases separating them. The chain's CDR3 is CARVEQTTNTGELFF. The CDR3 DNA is TGTGCCAGAGTGGAGCAGACTACGAACACCGGGGAGCTGTTTTTT.

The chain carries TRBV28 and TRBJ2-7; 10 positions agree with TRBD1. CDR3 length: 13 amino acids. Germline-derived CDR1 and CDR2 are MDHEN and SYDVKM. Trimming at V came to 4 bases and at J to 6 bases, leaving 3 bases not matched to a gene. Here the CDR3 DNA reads TGTGCCAGCAGTTCGGGACAGGGGATCGAGCAGTACTTC. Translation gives CASSSGQGIEQYF.

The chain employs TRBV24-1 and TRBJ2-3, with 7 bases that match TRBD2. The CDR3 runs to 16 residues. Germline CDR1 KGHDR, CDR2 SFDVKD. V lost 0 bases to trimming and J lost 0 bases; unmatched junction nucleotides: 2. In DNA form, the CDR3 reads TGTGCCACCAGTGATTTGGCTAGCGGAAGCACAGATACGCAGTATTTT. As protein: CATSDLASGSTDTQYF.

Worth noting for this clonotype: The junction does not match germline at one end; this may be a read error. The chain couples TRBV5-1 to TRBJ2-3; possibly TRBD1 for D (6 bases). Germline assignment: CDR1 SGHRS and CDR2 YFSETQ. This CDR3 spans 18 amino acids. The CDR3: CASSLGDMAQPSTDMQYF. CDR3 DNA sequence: TGCGCCAGCAGCTTGGGGGACATGGCACAACCTAGCACAGATATGCAGTATTTT.

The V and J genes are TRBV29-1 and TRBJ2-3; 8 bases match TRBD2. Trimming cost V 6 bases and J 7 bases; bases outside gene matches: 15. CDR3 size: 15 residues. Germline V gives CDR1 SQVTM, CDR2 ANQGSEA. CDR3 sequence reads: CSVAHGSGSAYTQYF. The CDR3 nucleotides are TGCAGCGTCGCCCATGGGAGCGGGAGTGCTTATACGCAGTATTTT.

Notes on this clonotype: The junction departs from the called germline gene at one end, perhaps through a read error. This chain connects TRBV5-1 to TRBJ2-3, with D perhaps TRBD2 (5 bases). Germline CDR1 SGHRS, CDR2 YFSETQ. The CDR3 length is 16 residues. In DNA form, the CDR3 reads TGCGCCAACAGCTTGGTTGGCTCCCCTAGCACTGATACGCAGTATTTT. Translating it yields CANSLVGSPSTDTQYF. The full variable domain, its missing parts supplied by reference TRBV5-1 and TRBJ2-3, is KAGVTQTPRYLIKTRGQQVTLSCSPISGHRSVSWYQQTPGQGLQFLFEYFSETQRNKGNFPGRFSGRQFSNSRSEMNVSTLELGDSALYLCANSLVGSPSTDTQYFGPGTRLTVL.

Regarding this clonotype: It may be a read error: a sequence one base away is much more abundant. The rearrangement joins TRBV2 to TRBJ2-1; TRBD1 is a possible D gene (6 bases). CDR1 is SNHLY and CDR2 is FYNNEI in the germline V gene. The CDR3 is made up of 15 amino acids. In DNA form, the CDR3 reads TGTGCCAGCACCTCGGACAGTAGCTCCTACAATGAGCAGTCCTTC. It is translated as CASTSDSSSYNEQSF.

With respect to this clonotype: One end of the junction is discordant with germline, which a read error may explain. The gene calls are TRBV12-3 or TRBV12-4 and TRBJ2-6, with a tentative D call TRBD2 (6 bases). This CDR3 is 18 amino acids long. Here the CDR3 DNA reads TGTGCCAGCACTCCCAGCCCGGGACCCCGAGGAGGGGCCAACGTCCCGACTTTC. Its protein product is CASTPSPGPRGGANVPTF.

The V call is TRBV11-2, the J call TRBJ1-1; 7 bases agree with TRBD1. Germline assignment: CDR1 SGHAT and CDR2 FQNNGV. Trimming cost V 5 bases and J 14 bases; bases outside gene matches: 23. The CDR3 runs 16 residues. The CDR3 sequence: CASSPLTGDWNTEAFF. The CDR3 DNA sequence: TGTGCCAGCAGCCCCTTAACAGGGGATTGGAACACTGAGGCCTTCTTT.

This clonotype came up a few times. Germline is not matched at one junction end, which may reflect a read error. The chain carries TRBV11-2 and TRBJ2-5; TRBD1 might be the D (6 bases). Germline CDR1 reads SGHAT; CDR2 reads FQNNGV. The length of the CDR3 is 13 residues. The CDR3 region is CASIAPGVRTQHF. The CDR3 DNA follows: TGTGCCAGCATCGCTCCAGGGGTAAGGACCCAGCACTTC.

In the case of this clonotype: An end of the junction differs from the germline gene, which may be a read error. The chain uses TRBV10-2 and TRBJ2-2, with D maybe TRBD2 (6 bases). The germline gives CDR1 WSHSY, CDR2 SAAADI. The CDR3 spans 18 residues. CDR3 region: CTSSESTRQITNTGELFF. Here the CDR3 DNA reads TGCACCAGCAGTGAGTCGACTAGACAAATAACGAACACCGGTGAGCTGTTTTTT.

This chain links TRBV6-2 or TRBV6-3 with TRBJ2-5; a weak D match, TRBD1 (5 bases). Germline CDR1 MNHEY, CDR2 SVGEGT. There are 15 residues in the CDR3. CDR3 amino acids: CVNTISRTPQETQYF. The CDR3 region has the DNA TGTGTCAACACGATATCCAGGACACCCCAAGAGACCCAGTACTTC.

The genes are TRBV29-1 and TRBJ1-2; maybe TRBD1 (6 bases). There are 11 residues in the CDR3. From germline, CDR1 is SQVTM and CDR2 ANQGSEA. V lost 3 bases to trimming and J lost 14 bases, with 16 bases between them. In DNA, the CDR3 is TGCAGCGTTGAGGGGGGCGTTGCCTATACCTTC. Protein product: CSVEGGVAYTF. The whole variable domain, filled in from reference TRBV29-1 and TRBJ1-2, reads SAVISQKPSRDICQRGTSLTIQCQVDSQVTMMFWYRQQPGQSLTLIATANQGSEATYESGFVIDKFPISRPNLTFSTLTVSNMSPEDSSIYLCSVEGGVAYTFGSGTRLTVV.

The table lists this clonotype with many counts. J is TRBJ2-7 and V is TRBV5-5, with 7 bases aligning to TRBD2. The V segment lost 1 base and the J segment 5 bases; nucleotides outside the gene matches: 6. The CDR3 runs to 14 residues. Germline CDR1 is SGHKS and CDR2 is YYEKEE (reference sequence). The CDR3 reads CASSLFAGADEQYF. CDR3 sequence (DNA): TGTGCCAGCAGCTTGTTCGCGGGAGCCGACGAGCAGTACTTC.

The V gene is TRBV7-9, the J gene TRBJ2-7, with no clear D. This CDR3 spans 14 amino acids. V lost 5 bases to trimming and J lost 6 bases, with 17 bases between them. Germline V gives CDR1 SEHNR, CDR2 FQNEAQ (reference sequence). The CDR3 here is CASSPPAVLAEQYF. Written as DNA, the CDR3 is TGTGCCAGCAGCCCCCCGGCAGTGCTCGCCGAGCAGTACTTC.

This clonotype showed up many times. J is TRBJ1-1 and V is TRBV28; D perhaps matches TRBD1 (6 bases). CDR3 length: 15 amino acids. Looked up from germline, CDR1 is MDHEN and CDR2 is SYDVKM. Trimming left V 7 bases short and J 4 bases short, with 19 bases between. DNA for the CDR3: TGTGCCAGCACCTCGGGGGGGGCTGGGGGCACTGAAGCTTTCTTT. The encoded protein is CASTSGGAGGTEAFF.

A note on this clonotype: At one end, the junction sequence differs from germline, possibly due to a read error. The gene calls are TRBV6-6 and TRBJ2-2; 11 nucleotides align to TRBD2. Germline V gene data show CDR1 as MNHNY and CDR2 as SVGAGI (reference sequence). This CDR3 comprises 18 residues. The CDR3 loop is CASSYPGTSGSNTGELFF. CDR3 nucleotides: TGTGCCAGCAGTTACCCAGGGACTAGCGGATCGAACACCGGGGAGCTCTTTTTT.

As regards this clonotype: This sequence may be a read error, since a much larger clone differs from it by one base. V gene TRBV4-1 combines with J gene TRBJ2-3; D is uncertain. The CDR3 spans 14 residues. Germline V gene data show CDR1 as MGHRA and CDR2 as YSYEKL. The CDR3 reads CAGSQDIETDTQYF. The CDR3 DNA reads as TGCGCCGGCAGCCAAGATATTGAGACAGATACGCAGTATTTT.

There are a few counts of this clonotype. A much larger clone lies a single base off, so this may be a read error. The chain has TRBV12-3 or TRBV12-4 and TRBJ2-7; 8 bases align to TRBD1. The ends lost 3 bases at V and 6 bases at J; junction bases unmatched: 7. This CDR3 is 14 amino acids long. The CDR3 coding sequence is TGTGCCAGCAGTTTGAGACAGGGGATGTCCGAGCAGTACTTC. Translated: CASSLRQGMSEQYF.

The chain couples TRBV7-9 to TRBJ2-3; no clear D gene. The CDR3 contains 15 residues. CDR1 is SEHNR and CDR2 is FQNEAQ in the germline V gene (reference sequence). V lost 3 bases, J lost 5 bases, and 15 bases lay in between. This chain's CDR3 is CASSFPEVIRDTQYF. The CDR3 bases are TGTGCCAGCAGCTTCCCGGAAGTAATCAGAGATACGCAGTATTTT.